These 2 T cell receptor beta chains share one sample of origin, sequenced in a study of blood T cell repertoires in COVID-19. Some clones are missing from TCRdb's copy, which holds only in-frame ones; the method was immunoSEQ multiplex PCR. The sample yields a few hundred thousand clones, around 87% seen once. The sequenced sample was peripheral blood. The receptors come from a woman in her 30s with COVID-19, enrolled during active disease.

The genes are TRBV28 and TRBJ2-3; D not resolved. This CDR3 is 13 amino acids long. Deletions cut 2 bases from V and 2 bases from J, with 5 bases between. Germline loops: CDR1 MDHEN, CDR2 SYDVKM. The CDR3, as DNA: TGTGCCAGCAGTTTAGGAGCCACAGATACGCAGTATTTT. This translates into CASSLGATDTQYF.

V and J are TRBV7-2 and TRBJ2-1; D ambiguous. The CDR3 contains 12 residues. The V end lost 3 bases, the J end lost 2 bases, and 2 bases lay between the germline ends. Germline CDR1 and CDR2: SGHTA and FQGNSA. CDR3 residues: CASSFTYNEQFF. The CDR3 DNA follows: TGTGCCAGCAGCTTTACCTACAATGAGCAGTTCTTC.